In this sample, the clone carrying this T cell receptor (beta chain) turned up many times. Its antigen is currently unknown. The iRepertoire nested amplicon-rescue multiplex PCR amplified TCR alpha and beta CDR3s from RNA. Input was roughly 100-450 ng of tissue mRNA or PBMC total RNA. TCRdb reprocessed the multiplex PCR reads via MiXCR and lists one record per CDR3 protein. Seen here are more than 85,000 distinct CDR3 sequences, less than 30% observed once, and the top ten hold 30% to 35%. The data originate from a study of glioma-infiltrating T cells. Study findings and constraints: Only very few CDR3 sequences appeared in both tissue and blood. Non-neoplastic patients had below-expected tissue-blood divergence, while all gliomas exceeded expectation.

The V gene's germline CDR1 is SGHRS and CDR2 YFSETQ. The CDR3 loop spans 16 amino acids. V shed 4 bases and J 1 base; nucleotides not matched to a gene: 10. The specimen was glioma tissue, nonneoplastic brain tissue, or PBMCs (not recorded which). The chain links TRBV5-1 to TRBJ1-1; 7 bases align to TRBD1. The receptor was isolated from a human donor with low-grade glioma or glioblastoma, undergoing nonglioma brain surgery, or in good health (not recorded which). The CDR3 spells CASSKGTATANTEAFF. CDR3 in DNA: TGCGCCAGCAGCAAAGGGACAGCCACGGCGAACACTGAAGCTTTCTTT.